The entry below gives a single T cell receptor (beta chain) sequence along with its context. Antigen: not known. This sample is drawn from a study of identifying expanded T cells in peripheral blood. Study conclusions and caveats: Differentially abundant clones: approximately 1.3 between replicates, around 17 at two to three weeks, under 25 at four.

TCRdb keeps only in-frame clones here, not all; method: immunoSEQ multiplex PCR. The sample includes around 85,000 clones, approximately 90% seen only once; the top ten take around 2.7%. The origin of this receptor is a person between 18 and 69 years old in good health. The specimen was blood.

The CDR3 is CASSPRFERNEQYF. The CDR3 coding sequence is TGTGCCAGCAGCCCACGCTTCGAGAGGAACGAGCAGTACTTC. This chain links TRBV9 with TRBJ2-7; D gene uncertain. The V end was cut by 4 bases, the J end by 5 bases, with 16 bases between. Germline lookup yields CDR1 SGDLS and CDR2 YYNGEE. CDR3 length: 14 residues.